One TCR beta chain is described in this entry. Its antigen is unknown. The sample is drawn from a study of shared clonotypes between healthy human individuals. CDR1 SEHNR and CDR2 FQNEAQ come from the germline V gene (reference sequence). This CDR3 contains 14 residues. J was trimmed by 4 bases and V by 5 bases; bases with no gene match: 7. CD45RO-negative CD8 cells positively selected for CCR7 made up the naive population, which excluded terminally differentiated effector memory CD45RA+ cells. Each of the donors was a healthy adult who was HIV-negative and had not had a recent acute infection or vaccination. Libraries were prepared by immunoSEQ multiplex PCR; TCRdb keeps only in-frame clonotypes and omits some of them. The data show 750,000 to 1,000,000 clones, with 80% to 95% seen just once and around 24% held by the top ten. Study outcomes and limitations: Clonotypes shared by all four sorted-subset donors had higher generation probabilities than non-shared clonotypes. Four donors shared approximately 5% of their naive CD4 clonotypes.

The origin of this receptor is a man younger than 40 in good health. The material sequenced was naive CD8+ T cells sorted from blood. V and J are TRBV7-9 and TRBJ1-1; 7 bases fit TRBD1. The chain's CDR3 is CASSRKGGGTEAFF. As DNA, the CDR3 is TGTGCCAGCAGCCGAAAAGGGGGCGGCACTGAAGCTTTCTTT.